These 25 T cell receptor beta chains were all obtained from the same sample, sequenced in a study of blood T cell repertoires in COVID-19. Here immunoSEQ multiplex PCR was the method, and the copy in TCRdb shows in-frame clones only, minus some. The data contain fewer than 400,000 clones, 85% to 90% of them seen just once; the ten biggest clones take up less than 3%. The sequencing sample was made of peripheral blood. These receptors were obtained from a woman aged 30 to 39 with COVID-19, enrolled during active disease.

V and J are TRBV23-1 and TRBJ1-2, with TRBD1 matching over 12 bases. TRBV23-1 is an open reading frame, and its role is uncertain. The CDR3 is made up of 13 amino acids. After removal of 7 bases from V and 8 bases from J, the junction contained 5 bases not matched to a gene. The CDR3 DNA sequence: TGCGCCAGCAAGGGACAGGGGGCGAAGGGCTACACCTTC. Translation: CASKGQGAKGYTF.

The J gene is TRBJ1-4, the V gene TRBV5-1, with 8 bases lining up with TRBD1. J was trimmed by 8 bases and V by 4 bases; bases with no gene match: 10. The V gene's germline CDR1 is SGHRS and CDR2 YFSETQ. The length of the CDR3 is 15 residues. The CDR3 protein is CASSTPTGEGEKLFF. CDR3 nucleotide sequence: TGCGCCAGCAGCACCCCGACAGGGGAAGGCGAAAAACTGTTTTTT. The full variable domain, with the rest looked up from reference TRBV5-1 and TRBJ1-4, is KAGVTQTPRYLIKTRGQQVTLSCSPISGHRSVSWYQQTPGQGLQFLFEYFSETQRNKGNFPGRFSGRQFSNSRSEMNVSTLELGDSALYLCASSTPTGEGEKLFFGSGTQLSVL.

Comment on this clone: The sample has other DNA sequences that encode this CDR3 too. The chain couples TRBV5-1 to TRBJ1-4, with 8 bases fitting TRBD1. The CDR3 extends over 14 amino acids. The germline CDR1 and CDR2 sequences are SGHRS and YFSETQ. V lost 3 bases and J lost 8; bases outside the gene matches: 6. DNA for the CDR3: TGCGCCAGCAGCTACGGACAGGGAAGGGAAAAACTGTTTTTT. This translates into CASSYGQGREKLFF.

This chain connects TRBV19 to TRBJ1-5; TRBD1 aligns across 7 bases. V gave up 5 bases and J gave up 0 bases; unmatched junction bases: 10. This CDR3 has 17 residues. Germline values: CDR1 LNHDA, CDR2 SQIVND (reference sequence). CDR3 sequence: CASSPPRQGASNQPQHF. For the CDR3, the DNA is TGTGCCAGTAGTCCCCCTCGACAGGGCGCTAGCAATCAGCCCCAGCATTTT.

This clone was counted between two and nine times. The gene calls are TRBV25-1 and TRBJ2-1, with D perhaps matching TRBD2 (5 bases). The germline V gene has CDR1 MGHDK and CDR2 SYGVNS. Between the trimmed V and J ends, which lost 5 bases and 7 bases, there was a span of 9 bases. This CDR3 has 12 amino acids. The CDR3 reads CASSQTRNEQFF. The DNA of the CDR3 is TGTGCCAGCAGTCAAACTAGAAATGAGCAGTTCTTC. Drawing the rest from reference TRBV25-1 and TRBJ2-1, the complete variable domain is EADIYQTPRYLVIGTGKKITLECSQTMGHDKMYWYQQDPGMELHLIHYSYGVNSTEKGDLSSESTVSRIRTEHFPLTLESARPSHTSQYLCASSQTRNEQFFGPGTRLTVL.

V gene TRBV3-1 (or the pseudogene TRBV3-2) combines with J gene TRBJ2-1; 7 bases align to TRBD2. CDR1 LGHDT and CDR2 YNNKEL come from the germline V gene (reference sequence). The CDR3 has 15 amino acids. J lost 7 bases, V lost 2 bases, and 8 bases had no gene match. The CDR3 region is CASSQNGGLGNEQFF. CDR3 in DNA: TGTGCCAGCAGCCAAAACGGGGGGTTGGGGAATGAGCAGTTCTTC.

The chain uses TRBV6-5 and TRBJ1-1; D is unresolved. From germline, CDR1 is MNHEY and CDR2 SVGAGI. Trimming pared 7 bases from V and 10 bases from J, leaving 19 bases between. CDR3 size: 13 residues. The chain's CDR3 is CASKLRTRESAFF. The DNA for the CDR3 is TGTGCCAGCAAACTGAGGACCCGGGAGTCAGCTTTCTTT.

The rearrangement uses TRBV3-1 (or the pseudogene TRBV3-2) and TRBJ2-7; 14 bases line up with TRBD2. The CDR3 is 16 residues long. V lost 1 base to trimming and J lost 3 bases; unmatched junction nucleotides: 2. Germline CDR1 LGHDT, CDR2 YNNKEL (reference sequence). The CDR3 DNA sequence: TGTGCCAGCAGCCAAGGGGGACTAGCGGGAGACTACGAGCAGTACTTC. Residues: CASSQGGLAGDYEQYF.

This chain joins TRBV29-1 and TRBJ2-5; tentative D call: TRBD1 (6 bases). The V and J ends lost 7 bases and 1 base respectively, with 10 bases between them. The CDR3 is 12 residues long. Germline CDR1 reads SQVTM; CDR2 reads ANQGSEA. CDR3: CSGSDSQETQYF. The CDR3 DNA sequence: TGCAGCGGCTCGGACAGCCAAGAGACCCAGTACTTC.

The chain carries TRBV5-1 and TRBJ2-1, with D possibly matching TRBD2 (7 bases). V lost 5 bases and J lost 0, with 15 bases in between. Germline CDR1 is SGHRS and CDR2 is YFSETQ. The CDR3 contains 16 residues. The CDR3 DNA sequence: TGCGCCAGCAGAATGGAGGGGGGGAGCTCCTACAATGAGCAGTTCTTC. Protein product: CASRMEGGSSYNEQFF.

The chain carries TRBV19 and TRBJ1-5; D is unresolved. This CDR3 contains 14 residues. The V gene lost 4 bases and the J gene lost 6 bases, with 13 bases spanning the gap. CDR1 LNHDA and CDR2 SQIVND come from the germline V gene (reference sequence). The CDR3 region has the DNA TGTGCCAGTAGTACTCAGGCCGTGGGTCAGCCCCAGCATTTT. Translated, it gives CASSTQAVGQPQHF.

The V gene is TRBV10-2, the J gene TRBJ2-2; 7 bases map to TRBD1. V shed 8 bases and J 1 base; nucleotides not matched to a gene: 1. The CDR3 totals 13 residues. Germline CDR1 is WSHSY and CDR2 is SAAADI. The CDR3, as DNA: TGCGCCAGCTGGACAGGGAACACCGGGGAGCTGTTTTTT. It is translated as CASWTGNTGELFF.

The chain links TRBV7-9 to TRBJ2-1; D unresolved. The CDR3 loop spans 12 amino acids. CDR1 and CDR2 from the germline V gene are SEHNR and FQNEAQ (reference sequence). The V end was cut by 5 bases, the J end by 5 bases, with 7 bases between. CDR3 sequence (DNA): TGTGCCAGCAGCCGCAGTGACAATGAGCAGTTCTTC. It specifies CASSRSDNEQFF.

This sequence joins TRBV27 and TRBJ2-3, with no clear D. From germline, CDR1 is MNHEY and CDR2 SMNVEV (reference sequence). V lost 6 bases, J lost 7 bases, and 14 bases lay in between. The CDR3 has 13 amino acids. The CDR3 DNA reads TGTGCCAGCAGCTCATCTCCAACAAATACGCAGTATTTT. It yields the protein CASSSSPTNTQYF.

The chain is built from TRBV5-5 and TRBJ1-6, with 9 bases identical to TRBD1. Germline V gene lookup returns CDR1 SGHKS and CDR2 YYEKEE (reference sequence). V trimming: 4 bases; J trimming: 10 bases; junction bases outside the gene matches: 15. The CDR3 has 17 residues. The CDR3 sequence is CASSQDARTGAGSPLHF. For the CDR3, the DNA is TGTGCCAGCAGCCAGGATGCCCGGACAGGGGCAGGGTCACCCCTCCACTTT.

Only a few counts were recorded for this clone. V is TRBV18 and J is TRBJ1-5, with a weak D call TRBD1 (5 bases). The CDR3 is 13 residues long. CDR1 and CDR2 (germline): KGHSH, LQKENI. With 4 bases removed from V and 8 bases from J, the gap between germline ends came to 12 bases. The CDR3 DNA reads as TGTGCCAGCTCACGGGACTCCCTCGAGCCCCAGCATTTT. It is translated as CASSRDSLEPQHF.

As for this clone: Other DNA sequences from this sample encode an identical CDR3 as well. V usage is TRBV19 and J usage is TRBJ2-5; 9 bases map to TRBD1. Germline V gene sequence: CDR1 LNHDA, CDR2 SQIVND (reference sequence). CDR3 length equals 13 residues. V lost 4 bases and J lost 3; bases outside the gene matches: 0. The chain's CDR3 is CASSRDREETQYF. CDR3 nucleotides: TGTGCCAGTAGTAGGGACAGGGAAGAGACCCAGTACTTC.

This clone was seen only a few times. The genes are TRBV19 and TRBJ1-5, with D possibly matching TRBD1 (6 bases). The length of the CDR3 is 13 residues. V lost 6 bases to trimming and J lost 6 bases, with 12 bases between them. In germline, CDR1 is LNHDA, CDR2 SQIVND (reference sequence). CDR3 residues: CASRAGVGQPQHF. The CDR3 DNA is TGTGCCAGTAGGGCAGGGGTAGGTCAGCCCCAGCATTTT. The whole variable domain, filled in from reference TRBV19 and TRBJ1-5, reads DGGITQSPKYLFRKEGQNVTLSCEQNLNHDAMYWYRQDPGQGLRLIYYSQIVNDFQKGDIAEGYSVSREKKESFPLTVTSAQKNPTAFYLCASRAGVGQPQHFGDGTRLSIL.

The chain links TRBV6-2 or TRBV6-3 to TRBJ2-5; 7 bases match TRBD1. The CDR3 is made up of 14 amino acids. Per the germline V gene, CDR1 is MNHEY and CDR2 is SVGEGT. Losses at the gene ends were 0 bases for V and 5 bases for J; bases not matched to a gene: 3. CDR3 nucleotide sequence: TGTGCCAGCAGTTACTCTGGGACAGAGGAGACCCAGTACTTC. Translation: CASSYSGTEETQYF.

In DNA, the CDR3 is TGTGCCAGCAGCTGGACACCGGGACTAGCGGGCACAGATACGCAGTATTTT. Translated: CASSWTPGLAGTDTQYF. This chain uses TRBV7-9 with TRBJ2-3, with 11 positions matching TRBD2. The junction had 7 bases not matched to a gene; V was cut back by 4 bases and J by 1 base. The CDR3 is 17 amino acids. In germline, CDR1 is SEHNR, CDR2 FQNEAQ (reference sequence).

The V and J genes are TRBV28 and TRBJ2-3; D unclear. The germline V and J ends were trimmed by 2 bases and 0 bases, with 18 bases remaining between them. The CDR3 runs to 18 residues. CDR1 and CDR2 (germline): MDHEN, SYDVKM. CDR3 coding DNA: TGTGCCAGCAGTTTACGGTTTGTTACTTCGCTGAGCACAGATACGCAGTATTTT. It translates to CASSLRFVTSLSTDTQYF.

This sequence joins TRBV3-1 (or the pseudogene TRBV3-2) and TRBJ2-1, with D maybe TRBD1 (6 bases). CDR3 length: 14 residues. V lost 7 bases, J lost 4 bases, and 14 bases lay in between. The V gene's germline CDR1 is LGHDT and CDR2 YNNKEL (reference sequence). The CDR3 reads CASNTGTSYNEQFF. The CDR3 bases are TGTGCCAGCAACACCGGGACAAGTTACAATGAGCAGTTCTTC.

The genes are TRBV14 and TRBJ1-6; D may be TRBD1 (6 bases). The germline gives CDR1 SGHDN, CDR2 FVKESK. The CDR3 contains 14 residues. Trimming removed 4 bases at V and 9 bases at J, with 13 bases between. The CDR3 DNA is TGTGCCAGCAGCCCGGACAGAGTCGGTTCACCCCTCCACTTT. As protein: CASSPDRVGSPLHF. The full variable domain, in which reference TRBV14 and TRBJ1-6 provide the parts outside the CDR3, is EAGVTQFPSHSVIEKGQTVTLRCDPISGHDNLYWYRRVMGKEIKFLLHFVKESKQDESGMPNNRFLAERTGGTYSTLKVQPAELEDSGVYFCASSPDRVGSPLHFGNGTRLTVT.

This clone was seen just once. The chain recombines TRBV28 with TRBJ2-3, with 7 bases fitting TRBD1. With V trimmed by 3 bases and J by 7 bases, 13 bases remained unmatched. Germline V gene data show CDR1 as MDHEN and CDR2 as SYDVKM. The CDR3 has 16 amino acids. CDR3 sequence: CASSLSTGVVKHTQYF. In DNA, the CDR3 is TGTGCCAGCAGTTTGTCCACAGGGGTCGTAAAGCATACGCAGTATTTT.

This clone came up once. The chain recombines TRBV12-3 or TRBV12-4 with TRBJ1-1, with a possible D match to TRBD1 (6 bases). Between the trimmed V and J ends, which lost 7 bases and 1 base, there was a span of 10 bases. This CDR3 comprises 13 residues. The CDR3 DNA follows: TGTGCCAGCACCGGGACAAAGAACACTGAAGCTTTCTTT. This translates into CASTGTKNTEAFF.